The 8 T cell receptor beta chains below come from one sample, sequenced in a study of T cell changes during pregnancy in multiple sclerosis. The protocol was immunoSEQ multiplex PCR, while the TCRdb copy is restricted to in-frame clones and leaves out a portion. The sample shows fewer than 75,000 clones, 75% to 95% of them seen only once. The material sequenced was peripheral blood, taken after pregnancy. These receptors were collected from a female donor in good health, enrolled as a control in a pregnancy study.

This clone is a singleton in its sample. The chain joins TRBV28 to TRBJ2-3, with TRBD2 matching over 14 bases. The CDR3 sequence is 15 residues long. The germline V gene has CDR1 MDHEN and CDR2 SYDVKM. The junction had 5 bases not matched to a gene; V was cut back by 8 bases and J by 4 bases. This CDR3 is CASGRLAGGADTQYF. The CDR3 nucleotides are TGTGCCAGCGGACGACTAGCGGGAGGGGCAGATACGCAGTATTTT.

This clone occurred once. Here the CDR3 DNA reads TGCAGTGCTAGTACAACCTATGGCTACACCTTC. Translating it yields CSASTTYGYTF. This chain uses TRBV20-1 with TRBJ1-2; no firm D call. Germline CDR1 reads DFQATT; CDR2 reads SNEGSKA (reference sequence). V gave up 3 bases and J gave up 4 bases, with 6 bases separating them. This CDR3 comprises 11 residues.

This chain joins TRBV6-6 and TRBJ1-1; D call uncertain. V was trimmed by 5 bases and J by 6 bases, leaving 16 bases between them. The germline V gene has CDR1 MNHNY and CDR2 SVGAGI (reference sequence). This CDR3 has 14 amino acids. The CDR3 DNA is TGTGCCAGCAGTCCGCGATTCGGGAGATCTGAAGCTTTCTTT. It encodes CASSPRFGRSEAFF.

Here the CDR3 reads CASSALAGGVPDTQYF. In DNA, the CDR3 is TGTGCCAGCAGCGCCTTAGCGGGGGGCGTCCCGGATACGCAGTATTTT. This chain links TRBV9 with TRBJ2-3; 10 bases are shared with TRBD2. The ends lost 3 bases at V and 6 bases at J; junction bases unmatched: 10. There are 16 residues in the CDR3. Germline V gives CDR1 SGDLS, CDR2 YYNGEE. Supplemented by reference TRBV9 and TRBJ2-3, the full variable domain reads DSGVTQTPKHLITATGQRVTLRCSPRSGDLSVYWYQQSLDQGLQFLIQYYNGEERAKGNILERFSAQQFPDLHSELNLSSLELGDSALYFCASSALAGGVPDTQYFGPGTRLTVL.

The chain uses TRBV18 and TRBJ2-2, with TRBD2 matching 11 bases. From germline, CDR1 is KGHSH and CDR2 LQKENI. V dropped 6 bases and J dropped 5; count of bases not matched to a gene: 5. CDR3 length equals 15 residues. The CDR3 protein is CASSQLAGETGELFF. CDR3 DNA sequence: TGTGCCAGCTCTCAACTAGCGGGGGAAACCGGGGAGCTGTTTTTT.

The genes are TRBV7-6 and TRBJ2-7; TRBD1 matches 8 bases. The CDR3 consists of 13 residues. Trimming cost V 2 bases and J 7 bases; bases outside gene matches: 4. CDR1 is SGHVS and CDR2 is FNYEAQ in the germline V gene. In DNA form, the CDR3 reads TGTGCCAGCAGCTTACAGGGGGCGGGTGAGCAGTACTTC. This codes for CASSLQGAGEQYF.

The chain couples TRBV4-1 to TRBJ2-7; no firm D call. V was shortened by 1 base and J by 1 base, with 8 bases between the two germline ends. The germline gives CDR1 MGHRA, CDR2 YSYEKL. The CDR3 consists of 14 residues. CDR3 in amino acids: CASSQGARSYEQYF. The DNA of the CDR3 is TGCGCCAGCAGCCAAGGGGCCCGATCCTACGAGCAGTACTTC.

This chain connects TRBV10-3 to TRBJ1-2; 11 bases line up with TRBD1. Germline CDR1 reads ENHRY; CDR2 reads SYGVKD. Trimming cost V 6 bases and J 2 bases; bases outside gene matches: 5. The CDR3 covers 15 residues. The CDR3, as DNA: TGTGCCATCAGCGTCGGGACAGGGGGAAACTATGGCTACACCTTC. As protein: CAISVGTGGNYGYTF.